Listed here are 17 T cell receptor beta chains from one sample, sequenced in a study of T-cell reconstitution after alpha-beta-depleted transplantation in children. TCRbeta library preparation incorporated unique molecular identifiers. TCRdb fed the PCR reads into MiXCR, producing one record per CDR3 protein. The sample lists around 580,000 distinct CDR3 sequences, 27% occurring once. Sequences were derived from PBMCs, sampled before TCRalphabeta/CD19-depleted stem cell transplant. These receptors were obtained from a boy younger than two with Wiskott-Aldrich syndrome, due to receive a stem cell transplant.

This clonotype came up a few times. The J gene is TRBJ2-7, the V gene TRBV5-1, with no clear D. The CDR3 consists of 12 residues. Germline values: CDR1 SGHRS, CDR2 YFSETQ. The V gene lost 6 bases and the J gene lost 2 bases, with 9 bases spanning the gap. The CDR3 region has the DNA TGCGCCAGCACGTCTGCCACCTACGAGCAGTACTTC. It translates to CASTSATYEQYF.

The chain carries TRBV10-1 and TRBJ2-1; 7 bases fit TRBD2. Looked up from germline, CDR1 is WNHNN and CDR2 is SYGVQD (reference sequence). Trimming took 3 bases from V and 7 from J; bases not matched to a gene: 9. The CDR3 totals 15 residues. The DNA for the CDR3 is TGCGCCAGCAGTGATCTGGGCGGGAGTAGGAATGAGCAGTTCTTC. Its translation is CASSDLGGSRNEQFF.

The chain joins TRBV5-1 to TRBJ2-1; D gene unclear. Germline V gives CDR1 SGHRS, CDR2 YFSETQ. V gave up 3 bases and J gave up 11 bases, with 9 bases separating them. This CDR3 has 11 residues. The CDR3 sequence is CASSSAGKQFF. The CDR3 DNA reads TGCGCCAGCAGCTCCGCTGGGAAGCAGTTCTTC.

The genes are TRBV5-1 and TRBJ2-2; D possibly corresponds to TRBD2 (6 bases). The germline V and J ends were trimmed by 2 bases and 5 bases, with 13 bases remaining between them. The germline V gene has CDR1 SGHRS and CDR2 YFSETQ. The CDR3 consists of 15 residues. CDR3 amino acids: CASSFPGVGTGELFF. The CDR3 coding sequence is TGCGCCAGCAGCTTCCCGGGAGTTGGGACCGGGGAGCTGTTTTTT. The variable domain in full, with the rest retrieved from reference TRBV5-1 and TRBJ2-2, is KAGVTQTPRYLIKTRGQQVTLSCSPISGHRSVSWYQQTPGQGLQFLFEYFSETQRNKGNFPGRFSGRQFSNSRSEMNVSTLELGDSALYLCASSFPGVGTGELFFGEGSRLTVL.

The count of this clonotype is one. The chain carries TRBV18 and TRBJ1-1; a weak D match, TRBD1 (5 bases). CDR3 size: 15 residues. V gave up 3 bases and J gave up 0 bases, with 11 bases separating them. CDR1 is KGHSH, CDR2 LQKENI, per germline. The CDR3 DNA is TGTGCCAGCTCACCCCACCGACAGATGAACACTGAAGCTTTCTTT. Translation gives CASSPHRQMNTEAFF. Based on the CDR3 plus reference TRBV18 and TRBJ1-1, the full variable domain is NAGVMQNPRHLVRRRGQEARLRCSPMKGHSHVYWYRQLPEEGLKFMVYLQKENIIDESGMPKERFSAEFPKEGPSILRIQQVVRGDSAAYFCASSPHRQMNTEAFFGQGTRLTVV.

V usage is TRBV12-3 or TRBV12-4 and J usage is TRBJ2-7; 9 nucleotides match TRBD1. This CDR3 has 16 amino acids. With 7 bases clipped from V and 2 bases from J, the junction kept 12 bases outside the gene matches. The CDR3 nucleotides are TGTGCCAGCATGATCTATATGGGACAGGGCCCCTACGAGCAGTACTTC. This codes for CASMIYMGQGPYEQYF.

CDR3 sequence: CASSHGVLAGGRDEQFF. CDR3 in DNA: TGCGCCAGCAGCCACGGAGTTCTAGCGGGAGGGCGCGATGAGCAGTTCTTC. This sequence joins TRBV5-1 and TRBJ2-1, with 12 bases matching TRBD2. V shed 4 bases, J shed 8 bases, and the junction held 13 bases outside the gene matches. The V gene's germline CDR1 is SGHRS and CDR2 YFSETQ. This CDR3 spans 17 amino acids. The full variable domain, rest sourced from reference TRBV5-1 and TRBJ2-1, is KAGVTQTPRYLIKTRGQQVTLSCSPISGHRSVSWYQQTPGQGLQFLFEYFSETQRNKGNFPGRFSGRQFSNSRSEMNVSTLELGDSALYLCASSHGVLAGGRDEQFFGPGTRLTVL.

This clonotype showed up just a few times. J is TRBJ2-5 and V is TRBV11-2; unclear D gene. Trimming removed 3 bases from V and 2 bases from J, with 16 bases in between. CDR3 length: 16 amino acids. The germline gives CDR1 SGHAT, CDR2 FQNNGV. The CDR3 loop reads CASSFSSNALQETQYF. In nucleotides, the CDR3 is TGTGCCAGCAGCTTTAGTTCTAACGCGCTTCAAGAGACCCAGTACTTC.

This clonotype showed up just a few times. The rearrangement links TRBV15 to TRBJ2-5; D is unresolved. V dropped 0 bases and J dropped 1 base, with 18 bases sitting between them. Germline V gene data show CDR1 as LNHNV and CDR2 as YYDKDF (reference sequence). This CDR3 comprises 18 residues. CDR3 amino acids: CATSRDRYSTGTQETQYF. The CDR3 nucleotides read TGTGCCACCAGCAGAGATCGGTACAGTACTGGAACCCAAGAGACCCAGTACTTC.

This clonotype appeared a few times. The chain carries TRBV27 and TRBJ2-1, with unresolved D. The CDR3 runs to 13 residues. V was trimmed by 0 bases and J by 11 bases, leaving 11 bases between them. Germline CDR1 MNHEY, CDR2 SMNVEV (reference sequence). Here the CDR3 DNA reads TGTGCCAGCAGTTTATCCGTTCCGGCACAGCAGTTCTTC. This gives the protein CASSLSVPAQQFF.

This clonotype was recorded a few times. The chain couples TRBV24-1 to TRBJ1-5, with 8 bases aligning to TRBD1. The CDR3 sequence is 14 residues long. CDR1 and CDR2 from the germline V gene are KGHDR and SFDVKD. Germline trimming cut 4 bases from V and 7 bases from J; bases unmatched to any gene: 5. This CDR3 reads CATSDYRGDQPQHF. The CDR3 DNA sequence: TGTGCCACCAGTGACTACAGGGGGGACCAGCCCCAGCATTTT.

This clonotype was seen a few times. J is TRBJ2-3 and V is TRBV11-2; 7 bases match TRBD1. The junction had 12 bases not matched to a gene; V was cut back by 6 bases and J by 0 bases. The CDR3 loop spans 17 amino acids. Germline lookup yields CDR1 SGHAT and CDR2 FQNNGV. Written as DNA, the CDR3 is TGTGCCAGCAGTCCCGGCCCGGGACAGCCTAGCACAGATACGCAGTATTTT. Translated, it gives CASSPGPGQPSTDTQYF.

V is TRBV15 and J is TRBJ2-2, with no clear D. This CDR3 has 11 amino acids. The germline gives CDR1 LNHNV, CDR2 YYDKDF (reference sequence). V lost 3 bases and J 6 bases, leaving 2 bases between the germline ends. CDR3 protein: CATSRPGELFF. The CDR3 DNA sequence: TGTGCCACCAGCAGGCCCGGGGAGCTGTTTTTT.

This clonotype turned up a few times. CDR3: CASTPGTSGHNEQFF. The CDR3 region has the DNA TGTGCCAGCACCCCCGGGACTAGCGGGCACAATGAGCAGTTCTTC. The V and J genes are TRBV12-3 or TRBV12-4 and TRBJ2-1, with 12 positions matching TRBD2. The length of the CDR3 is 15 residues. The J segment lost 5 bases and the V segment lost 7 bases, leaving 6 bases of the junction unmatched.

The rearrangement uses TRBV7-9 and TRBJ2-5; D is unresolved. CDR1 and CDR2 from the germline V gene are SEHNR and FQNEAQ (reference sequence). V gave up 5 bases and J gave up 3 bases, with 16 bases separating them. The CDR3 consists of 15 residues. The CDR3: CASSRATDGKETQYF. The CDR3 coding sequence is TGTGCCAGCAGCCGCGCAACCGACGGTAAAGAGACCCAGTACTTC.

This clonotype was observed a handful of times. CDR3 sequence reads: CSARRPSGTSLDEQFF. The CDR3 region has the DNA TGCAGTGCTAGGCGTCCATCCGGGACTAGCTTAGATGAGCAGTTCTTC. V gene TRBV20-1 combines with J gene TRBJ2-1, with TRBD2 matching 9 bases. The germline V gene encodes CDR1 DFQATT and CDR2 SNEGSKA (reference sequence). Losses at the gene ends were 3 bases for V and 8 bases for J; bases not matched to a gene: 14. This CDR3 spans 16 amino acids.

A few counts support this clonotype. The chain combines TRBV7-9 with TRBJ1-4, with 7 bases matching TRBD1. V was pared by 3 bases and J by 4 bases, with 2 bases of the junction left unmatched. This CDR3 comprises 14 residues. Germline assignment: CDR1 SEHNR and CDR2 FQNEAQ (reference sequence). In DNA form, the CDR3 reads TGTGCCAGCAGCTTGGGACAGTATAATGAAAAACTGTTTTTT. It codes for CASSLGQYNEKLFF.